This T cell receptor beta chain was sequenced for a study of CD8+CD57+ T cells in acquired aplastic anemia (dated by TCRdb to 2016 to 2019). Background for the entire study: On average, sorted CD4+ and CD8+ cells yielded 2.5 to 3.5 ug of extracted DNA, with a range of roughly 0.17 to 27.4 ug. CD8+CD57+ expansion was defined as frequency above the mean frequency observed in healthy subjects.

The patients picked for sequencing were ones in whom flow cytometry had shown an expansion of CD8+CD57+ cells. All patients had severe acquired aplastic anemia diagnosed by International Study of Aplastic Anemia and Agranulocytosis and Camitta criteria. Patients had received no therapy at the time of blood sampling. In the study, sorted CD4+ and CD8+ blood T cells from patients with severe aplastic anemia and from healthy subjects underwent deep sequencing of TCR repertoires. Patients were enrolled under clinicaltrials.gov protocols 00001620, 01623167, 00001397, 00071045, 00081523 and 00961064 in the USA. Ficoll-Paque density gradient centrifugation was used to isolate peripheral blood mononuclear cells. Before DNA extraction, CD4+ and CD8+ T cells were sorted by FACS or by magnetic beads. The CDR3 holds 15 amino acids from the cysteine to the phenylalanine. The DNA shown is the 45-base CDR3, in frame from base 1. The V and J ends are trimmed by 3 bases and 3 bases, leaving 12 bases between them. CDR1 and CDR2, looked up from the germline V gene, are KGHSH and LQKENI.

General conclusions and limits of the study: Some 30 CD8+ CDR3 sequences were found to be shared between patients and controls, but these sequences appeared to be highly expressed in patients and within the immunodominant clones of the patients. Patients and healthy controls showed no significant difference in CD8+ Simpson's diversity (P=0.060).

This clonotype was recorded a few times. This clone's antigen is unknown. Base qualities are missing; no much larger clone stands one base away. TCR beta VDJ combination and CDR3 sequence profiling used genomic DNA as the template. An Illumina HiSeq 2000 was used for TCR repertoire sequencing. In the authors' own workflow: Repertoires were assessed using TRBV/TRBJ rearrangement plots, CDR3 size and DJ length profiles, and Simpson's diversity index. The most abundant DNA sequence in the deep sequencing data was defined as the immunodominant clone. CDR3 amino acid sequences were screened for sharing across subjects and were compared with published repertoires and the VDJdb database. TCRdb trimmed the raw reads at Q25, called clones with MiXCR and kept productive beta chains. For every CDR3 protein sequence, its rows merge into one entry that carries the most common genes and DNA. These V and J calls rely on TCRdb rather than the paper's analysis. Within this sample are around 430,000 distinct CDR3 sequences, with less than 35% of them counted one time only. Of the sample, roughly 0.89% falls within the top ten clones.

The sequence links TRBV18 to TRBJ1-5; D gene: possibly TRBD1, on 6 matching bases. Material: sorted CD4+, CD8+, or CD8+CD57+ T cells (not recorded which) from PBMCs. This TCR was sampled from a human donor with aplastic anemia. The DNA is as follows: TGTGCCAGCTCACCGTTTCGGGACAACAATCAGCCCCAGCATTTT. The resulting protein is CASSPFRDNNQPQHF. When the CDR3 is completed using the reference TRBV18 and TRBJ1-5 genes on either side, the full variable domain is NAGVMQNPRHLVRRRGQEARLRCSPMKGHSHVYWYRQLPEEGLKFMVYLQKENIIDESGMPKERFSAEFPKEGPSILRIQQVVRGDSAAYFCASSPFRDNNQPQHFGDGTRLSIL.